This entry lists 10 T cell receptor beta chains sequenced from one sample in a study of cytomegalovirus exposure and HLA in healthy donors. Both 60 Vbeta primers and 13 Jbeta primers went into the PCR. The data were produced by immunoSEQ multiplex PCR, yet TCRdb's version contains in-frame clones alone and is incomplete. Among fewer than 150,000 clones listed, around 72% were seen once. Sample: PBMCs. All receptors come from a human donor in good health.

The chain links TRBV5-1 to TRBJ2-7, with D possibly matching TRBD2 (7 bases). V was pared by 3 bases and J by 3 bases, with 13 bases between. There are 14 residues in the CDR3. Per germline, CDR1 SGHRS and CDR2 YFSETQ. The chain's CDR3 is CASSSGEGHYEQYF. The CDR3, as DNA: TGCGCCAGCAGCTCAGGGGAGGGGCACTACGAGCAGTACTTC.

This clone has a single count. V gene TRBV19 combines with J gene TRBJ1-5; a possible D gene is TRBD1 (5 bases). Deletions cut 6 bases from V and 7 bases from J, with 16 bases between. Germline CDR1 and CDR2: LNHDA and SQIVND (reference sequence). The CDR3 length is 14 residues. The CDR3 DNA follows: TGTGCCAGTAGCGCCCGTTCGGGGGGACAGCCCCAGCATTTT. The encoded protein is CASSARSGGQPQHF.

This chain joins TRBV6-5 and TRBJ1-4; TRBD1 matches 11 bases. CDR1 and CDR2 from the germline V gene are MNHEY and SVGAGI. The trim removed 5 bases at V and 7 bases at J, leaving 6 bases unmatched. CDR3 length: 15 residues. This CDR3 is CASSTRDRGFEKLFF. CDR3 coding DNA: TGTGCCAGCAGTACTCGGGACAGGGGGTTTGAAAAACTGTTTTTT.

This clone was detected only a few times. This chain connects TRBV7-9 to TRBJ2-3; 8 nucleotides match TRBD1. The J segment lost 1 base and the V segment lost 5 bases, leaving 8 bases of the junction unmatched. Per the germline V gene, CDR1 is SEHNR and CDR2 is FQNEAQ (reference sequence). This CDR3 has 16 amino acids. The CDR3 DNA sequence: TGTGCCAGCAGCCCAGGGGGCTCCTCTGGCACAGATACGCAGTATTTT. Translating gives CASSPGGSSGTDTQYF.

This chain uses TRBV11-2 with TRBJ2-7, with a tentative D call TRBD1 (6 bases). CDR3 length: 14 amino acids. CDR1 SGHAT and CDR2 FQNNGV come from the germline V gene. V lost 1 base, J lost 5 bases, and 12 bases lay in between. The CDR3 nucleotides are TGTGCCAGCAGCTTAGTTGCCAGGGACAACGAGCAGTACTTC. This translates into CASSLVARDNEQYF.

The chain carries TRBV6-1 and TRBJ2-5; 8 nucleotides match TRBD1. The trim removed 9 bases at V and 5 bases at J, leaving 8 bases unmatched. Germline V CDR1 and CDR2: MNHNS, SASEGT. The CDR3 totals 13 residues. The chain's CDR3 is CASSGQGGETQYF. The CDR3 DNA reads as TGTGCCAGTTCAGGACAGGGCGGTGAGACCCAGTACTTC.

The sample holds a few counts of this clone. This chain connects TRBV28 to TRBJ1-2; D is ambiguous. The germline gives CDR1 MDHEN, CDR2 SYDVKM. The CDR3 is made up of 12 amino acids. V lost 8 bases, J lost 0 bases, and 7 bases lay in between. This chain's CDR3 is CASLAPNYGYTF. CDR3 DNA: TGTGCCAGCCTGGCACCTAACTATGGCTACACCTTC.

V usage is TRBV5-4 and J usage is TRBJ2-7; possible D gene TRBD1, 7 bases. Trimming pared 4 bases from V and 4 bases from J, leaving 18 bases between. The CDR3 covers 15 residues. CDR1 is SGHNT and CDR2 is YYREEE in the germline V gene (reference sequence). For the CDR3, the DNA is TGTGCCAGCAGCCCCTCAGGGGGGTCGGTTTACGAGCAGTACTTC. It yields the protein CASSPSGGSVYEQYF.

The chain employs TRBV5-6 and TRBJ1-1; a possible D gene is TRBD1 (5 bases). Trimming took off 3 bases at V and 3 bases at J, with 12 bases between the two ends. Germline V lookup: CDR1 SGHDT, CDR2 YYEEEE. This CDR3 comprises 14 residues. CDR3 nucleotide sequence: TGTGCCAGCAGCTGGAGGGGAATACACACTGAAGCTTTCTTT. It codes for CASSWRGIHTEAFF.

The chain is built from TRBV5-6 and TRBJ2-7; the D is unclear. V dropped 2 bases and J dropped 7 bases, with 7 bases sitting between them. CDR3 size: 11 residues. Germline V gives CDR1 SGHDT, CDR2 YYEEEE. The CDR3 here is CASSFRQEQYF. The CDR3 bases are TGTGCCAGCAGCTTTAGACAAGAGCAGTACTTC.